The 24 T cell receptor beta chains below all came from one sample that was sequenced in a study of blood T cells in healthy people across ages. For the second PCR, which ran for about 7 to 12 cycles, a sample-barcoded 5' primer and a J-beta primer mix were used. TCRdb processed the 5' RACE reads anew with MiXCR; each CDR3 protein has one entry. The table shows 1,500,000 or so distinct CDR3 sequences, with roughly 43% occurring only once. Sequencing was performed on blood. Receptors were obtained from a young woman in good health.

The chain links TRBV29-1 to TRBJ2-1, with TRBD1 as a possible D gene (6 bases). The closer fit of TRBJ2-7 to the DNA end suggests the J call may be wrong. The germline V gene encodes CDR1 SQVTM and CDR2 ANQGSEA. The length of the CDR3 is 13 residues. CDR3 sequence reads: CSALGFWDNEQYF. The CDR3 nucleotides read TGCAGCGCCCTAGGGTTCTGGGACAATGAGCAGTACTTC.

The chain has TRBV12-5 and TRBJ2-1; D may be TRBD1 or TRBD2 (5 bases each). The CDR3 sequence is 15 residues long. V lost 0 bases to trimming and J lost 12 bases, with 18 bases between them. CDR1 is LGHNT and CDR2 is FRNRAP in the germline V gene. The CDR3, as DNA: TGTGCTAGTGGTTTGGTAGGTTTAGGGACCAAGGGGCAGTTCTTC. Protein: CASGLVGLGTKGQFF.

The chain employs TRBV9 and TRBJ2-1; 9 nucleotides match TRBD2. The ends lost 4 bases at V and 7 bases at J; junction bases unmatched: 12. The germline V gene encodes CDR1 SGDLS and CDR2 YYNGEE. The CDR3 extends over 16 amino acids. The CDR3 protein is CASSLGGGRAGNEQFF. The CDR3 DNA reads TGTGCCAGCAGCTTAGGGGGCGGGAGGGCCGGAAATGAGCAGTTCTTC. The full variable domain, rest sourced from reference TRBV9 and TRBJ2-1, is DSGVTQTPKHLITATGQRVTLRCSPRSGDLSVYWYQQSLDQGLQFLIQYYNGEERAKGNILERFSAQQFPDLHSELNLSSLELGDSALYFCASSLGGGRAGNEQFFGPGTRLTVL.

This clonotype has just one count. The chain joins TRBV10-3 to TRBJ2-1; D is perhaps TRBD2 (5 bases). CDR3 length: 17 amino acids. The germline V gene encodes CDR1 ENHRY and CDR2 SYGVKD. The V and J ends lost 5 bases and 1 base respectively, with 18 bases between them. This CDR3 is CAISPQLGRTSYNEQFF. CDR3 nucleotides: TGTGCCATCAGTCCCCAACTAGGCCGAACATCCTACAATGAGCAGTTCTTC.

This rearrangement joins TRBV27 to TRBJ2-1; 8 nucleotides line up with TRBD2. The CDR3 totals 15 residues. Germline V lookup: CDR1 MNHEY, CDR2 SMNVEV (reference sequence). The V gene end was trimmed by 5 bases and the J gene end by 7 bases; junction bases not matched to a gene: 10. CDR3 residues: CASSPSSGSGNEQFF. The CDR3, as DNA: TGTGCCAGCAGTCCCTCTAGCGGGTCGGGGAATGAGCAGTTCTTC.

CDR3 in amino acids: CSAPPRLPTTYNEQFF. DNA of the CDR3: TGCAGTGCCCCGCCCAGGCTCCCTACTACCTACAATGAGCAGTTCTTC. The V and J genes are TRBV20-1 and TRBJ2-1; D is ambiguous. CDR3 length: 16 residues. The germline V gene encodes CDR1 DFQATT and CDR2 SNEGSKA (reference sequence). Trimming shortened V by 6 bases and J by 2 bases, and 20 bases separated the two germline ends.

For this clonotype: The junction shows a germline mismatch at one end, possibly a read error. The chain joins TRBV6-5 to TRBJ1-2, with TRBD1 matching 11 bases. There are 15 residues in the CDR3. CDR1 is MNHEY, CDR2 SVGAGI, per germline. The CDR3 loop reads CTSSPRTGGAYGYTF. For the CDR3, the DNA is TGTACCAGCAGTCCGCGGACAGGGGGCGCTTACGGCTACACCTTC.

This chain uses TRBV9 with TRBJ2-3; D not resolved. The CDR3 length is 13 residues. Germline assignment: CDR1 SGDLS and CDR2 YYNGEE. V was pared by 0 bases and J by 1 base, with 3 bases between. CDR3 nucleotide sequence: TGTGCCAGCAGCGTAGACCGCACAGATACGCAGTATTTT. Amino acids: CASSVDRTDTQYF.

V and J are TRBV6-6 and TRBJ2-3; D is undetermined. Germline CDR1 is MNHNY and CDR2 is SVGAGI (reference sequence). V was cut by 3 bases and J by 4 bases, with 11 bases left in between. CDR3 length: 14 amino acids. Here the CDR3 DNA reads TGTGCCAGCAGTTATGTCCGGATACCAGATACGCAGTATTTT. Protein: CASSYVRIPDTQYF.

Written as DNA, the CDR3 is TGTGCCACCGAGGACAAAAACACCGGGGAGCTGTTTTTT. This sequence encodes CATEDKNTGELFF. The rearrangement links TRBV24-1 to TRBJ2-2; D might be TRBD1 (5 bases). CDR1 and CDR2 from the germline V gene are KGHDR and SFDVKD. The V and J ends lost 9 bases and 2 bases respectively, with 9 bases between them. The CDR3 sequence is 13 residues long.

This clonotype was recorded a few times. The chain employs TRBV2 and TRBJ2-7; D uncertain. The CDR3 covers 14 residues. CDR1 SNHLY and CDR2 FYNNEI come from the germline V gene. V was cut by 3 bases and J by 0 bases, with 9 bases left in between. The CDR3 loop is CASSELWSSYEQYF. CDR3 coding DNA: TGTGCCAGCAGTGAGCTGTGGAGCTCCTACGAGCAGTACTTC.

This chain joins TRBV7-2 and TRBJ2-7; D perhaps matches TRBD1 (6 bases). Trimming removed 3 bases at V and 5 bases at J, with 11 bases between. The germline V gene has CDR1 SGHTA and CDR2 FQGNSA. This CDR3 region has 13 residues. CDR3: CASSFSGVDEQYF. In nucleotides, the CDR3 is TGTGCCAGCAGCTTCTCAGGGGTAGACGAGCAGTACTTC.

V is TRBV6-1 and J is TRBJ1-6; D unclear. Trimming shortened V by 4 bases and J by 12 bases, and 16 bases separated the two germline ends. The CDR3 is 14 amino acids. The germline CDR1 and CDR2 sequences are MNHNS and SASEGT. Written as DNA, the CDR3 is TGTGCCAGCAGTGGCTTCTCGGTCGGAGGACCCCTCCACTTT. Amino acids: CASSGFSVGGPLHF.

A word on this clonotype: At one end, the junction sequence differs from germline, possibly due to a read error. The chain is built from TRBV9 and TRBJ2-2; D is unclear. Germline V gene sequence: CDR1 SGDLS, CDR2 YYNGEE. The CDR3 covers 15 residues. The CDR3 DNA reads TGTGCCAGCAGCGTTTCTGCGGTGAACACCAGGGAGCTGTTTTTT. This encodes CASSVSAVNTRELFF.

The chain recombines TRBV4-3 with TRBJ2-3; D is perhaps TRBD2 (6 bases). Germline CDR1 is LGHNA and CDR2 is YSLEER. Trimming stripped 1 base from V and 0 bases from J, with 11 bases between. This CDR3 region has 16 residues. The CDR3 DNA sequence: TGCGCCAGCAGCCAAGCCCGGGACTTAAGCACAGATACGCAGTATTTT. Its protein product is CASSQARDLSTDTQYF.

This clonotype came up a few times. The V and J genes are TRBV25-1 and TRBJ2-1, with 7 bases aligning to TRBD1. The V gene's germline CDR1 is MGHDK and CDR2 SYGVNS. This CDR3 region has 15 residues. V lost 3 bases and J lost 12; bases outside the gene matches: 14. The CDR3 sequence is CASSDLASTGVAQFF. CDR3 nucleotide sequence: TGTGCCAGCAGTGACCTAGCAAGCACAGGGGTTGCGCAGTTCTTC.

CDR3 in DNA: TGTGCCAGCAGCTCCCGGCGGGGAGTCAACTATGGCTACACCTTC. Residues: CASSSRRGVNYGYTF. The chain couples TRBV7-6 to TRBJ1-2; D unclear. With 4 bases removed from V and 2 bases from J, the gap between germline ends came to 14 bases. This CDR3 is built from 15 residues. Germline V gene sequence: CDR1 SGHVS, CDR2 FNYEAQ.

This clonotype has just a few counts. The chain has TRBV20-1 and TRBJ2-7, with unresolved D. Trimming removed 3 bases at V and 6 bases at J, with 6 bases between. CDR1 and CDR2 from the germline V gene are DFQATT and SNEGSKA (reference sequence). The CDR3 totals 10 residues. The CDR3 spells CSASPLEQYF. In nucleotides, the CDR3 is TGCAGTGCTAGCCCCCTCGAGCAGTACTTC.

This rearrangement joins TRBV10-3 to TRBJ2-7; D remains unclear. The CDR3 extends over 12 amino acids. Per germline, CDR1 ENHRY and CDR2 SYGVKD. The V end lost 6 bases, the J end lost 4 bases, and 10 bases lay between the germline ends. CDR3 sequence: CAISLLNYEQYF. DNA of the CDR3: TGTGCCATCAGCCTTTTAAATTACGAGCAGTACTTC.

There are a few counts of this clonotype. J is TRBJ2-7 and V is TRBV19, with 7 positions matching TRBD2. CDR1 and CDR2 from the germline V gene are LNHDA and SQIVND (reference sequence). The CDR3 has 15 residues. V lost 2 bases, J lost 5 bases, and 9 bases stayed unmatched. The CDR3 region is CASSIRGRANDEQYF. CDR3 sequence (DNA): TGTGCCAGTAGTATAAGAGGGAGGGCCAACGACGAGCAGTACTTC.

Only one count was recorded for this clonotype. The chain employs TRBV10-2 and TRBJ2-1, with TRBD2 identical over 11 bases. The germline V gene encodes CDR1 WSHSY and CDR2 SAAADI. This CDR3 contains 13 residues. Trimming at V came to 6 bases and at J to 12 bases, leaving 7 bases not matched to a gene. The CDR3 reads CASRTSGIPGQFF. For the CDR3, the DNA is TGCGCCAGCAGGACTAGCGGGATCCCGGGGCAGTTCTTC.

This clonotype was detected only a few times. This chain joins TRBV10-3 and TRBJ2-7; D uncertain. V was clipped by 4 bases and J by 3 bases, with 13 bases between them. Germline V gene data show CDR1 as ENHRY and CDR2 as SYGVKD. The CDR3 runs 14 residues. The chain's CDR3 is CAISGWPNNYEQYF. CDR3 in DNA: TGTGCCATCAGTGGATGGCCCAACAACTACGAGCAGTACTTC.

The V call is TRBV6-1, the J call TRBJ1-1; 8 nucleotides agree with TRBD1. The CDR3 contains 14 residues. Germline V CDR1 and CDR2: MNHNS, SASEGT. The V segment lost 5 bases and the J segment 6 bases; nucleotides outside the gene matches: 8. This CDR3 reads CASSQGAPKAEAFF. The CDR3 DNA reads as TGTGCCAGCAGTCAGGGGGCCCCTAAGGCTGAAGCTTTCTTT.

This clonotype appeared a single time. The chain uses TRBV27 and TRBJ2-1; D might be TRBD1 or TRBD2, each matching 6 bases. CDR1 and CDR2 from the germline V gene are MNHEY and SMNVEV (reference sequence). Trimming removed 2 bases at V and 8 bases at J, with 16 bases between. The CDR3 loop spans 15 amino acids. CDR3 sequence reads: CASSLTEGGRYEQFF. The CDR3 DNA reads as TGTGCCAGCAGTTTAACGGAGGGGGGCCGGTATGAGCAGTTCTTC.